This T cell receptor (beta chain) was identified in a study of graft-versus-host responses after intestinal transplantation. Clones were sequenced by immunoSEQ multiplex PCR, and TCRdb holds only the in-frame ones, with some missing. Of around 110,000 clones listed, just over 90% were seen once; the top ten hold approximately 0.25%. Concerning this clone itself: The antigen is unknown.

V gave up 5 bases and J gave up 2 bases, with 11 bases separating them. Germline CDR1 is SNHLY and CDR2 is FYNNEI. CDR3 length: 14 amino acids. The sequence was obtained from a human donor who was the organ donor for an intestinal transplant. The source material was unstimulated CD4+ T cells sorted from spleen or lymph node cells, sampled before transplant. The J gene is TRBJ2-3, the V gene TRBV2; D remains unclear. The CDR3 loop is CASSSSHPTDTQYF. Here the CDR3 DNA reads TGTGCCAGCAGTTCGAGCCACCCCACAGATACGCAGTATTTT.